The clone carrying this T cell receptor beta chain came up once. The antigen is undetermined. The V gene's germline CDR1 is ENHRY and CDR2 SYGVKD. This CDR3 is 14 amino acids long. After removal of 6 bases from V and 4 bases from J, the junction contained 6 bases not matched to a gene. This sample was included in a study of T-cell reconstitution after alpha-beta-depleted transplantation in children. Overall study results and limits: Reportedly, only several hundred clones from non-depleted graft cells drove alpha-beta T-cell counts at about two months.

Preparation of the TCRbeta library used unique molecular identifiers. TCRdb re-analysed the PCR reads in MiXCR, keeping a single row per CDR3 protein. The sample holds about 610,000 distinct CDR3 sequences, roughly 27% seen once. The chain couples TRBV10-3 to TRBJ1-1; 9 bases line up with TRBD1. The clonotype was recovered from a boy younger than two with Wiskott-Aldrich syndrome, due to receive a stem cell transplant. The source material was PBMCs, sampled before TCRalphabeta/CD19-depleted stem cell transplant. CDR3 protein: CAIRGQGGRTEAFF. For the CDR3, the DNA is TGTGCCATCAGGGGACAGGGCGGACGCACTGAAGCTTTCTTT.